These T cell receptor beta chains were read from a single sample in a study of graft-versus-host responses after intestinal transplantation. TCRdb's table, derived via immunoSEQ multiplex PCR, lists solely in-frame clones and lacks some. The sample lists about 130,000 clones, over 90% occurring once. No antigen is known for these receptors. This sample comprised unstimulated CD4+ T cells sorted from spleen or lymph node cells, obtained before intestinal transplant. The receptors originated from a human donor who received an intestinal transplant. Both conserved end residues are part of each CDR3. D genes are given only for firm matches. Clone size is stated in some rows and not others, as once, few, many or a class when expanded.

J gene	clone size	V gene	D gene	CDR3 protein	CDR3 DNA
TRBJ1-4	NA	TRBV7-2	TRBD1	CASSLLGTGYEKLFF	TGTGCCAGCAGCTTACTCGGGACAGGTTATGAAAAACTGTTTTTT
TRBJ1-1	NA	TRBV5-6	NA	CASSPSPTAYTEAFF	TGTGCCAGCAGCCCTTCTCCTACAGCGTACACTGAAGCTTTCTTT
TRBJ2-5	NA	TRBV7-9	NA	CASSLGGRQETQYF	TGTGCCAGCAGCTTGGGGGGCAGGCAAGAGACCCAGTACTTC
TRBJ2-5	NA	TRBV7-9	NA	CASSFLLIGGEETQYF	TGTGCCAGCAGCTTTTTATTGATAGGGGGGGAAGAGACCCAGTACTTC
TRBJ2-4	NA	TRBV30	NA	CAWSSVAKNIQYF	TGTGCCTGGAGTAGCGTAGCCAAAAACATTCAGTACTTC
TRBJ1-5	NA	TRBV7-8	NA	CASSVDGGGQPQHF	TGTGCCAGCAGCGTCGACGGGGGTGGTCAGCCCCAGCATTTT
TRBJ1-1	NA	TRBV6-5	NA	CASTRSVRSLEAFF	TGTGCCAGCACCCGAAGCGTCCGTTCGTTGGAAGCTTTCTTT
TRBJ2-1	once	TRBV9	TRBD1	CASSSSTGGYYEQFF	TGTGCCAGCAGCAGTTCGACAGGGGGGTACTATGAGCAGTTCTTC
TRBJ1-1	NA	TRBV4-1	NA	CASSQDNYYTEAFF	TGCGCCAGCAGCCAAGATAACTACTACACTGAAGCTTTCTTT
TRBJ2-5	NA	TRBV5-1	TRBD2	CASSRSTSGKETQYF	TGCGCCAGCAGCCGATCGACTAGCGGGAAAGAGACCCAGTACTTC
TRBJ1-4	once	TRBV9	NA	CASSVTANYNEKLFF	TGTGCCAGCAGCGTAACGGCAAACTATAATGAAAAACTGTTTTTT
TRBJ2-3	few	TRBV5-4	TRBD2	CASSLKREGGRDTQYF	TGTGCCAGCAGCTTGAAGCGGGAGGGGGGGAGAGATACGCAGTATTTT
TRBJ1-4	NA	TRBV4-3	NA	CASSYGQPEEKLFF	TGCGCCAGCAGTTATGGACAGCCAGAGGAAAAACTGTTTTTT
TRBJ1-5	NA	TRBV5-8	TRBD1	CASSYRGLNQPQHF	TGTGCCAGCAGTTACAGGGGGCTTAATCAGCCCCAGCATTTT
TRBJ2-2	NA	TRBV2	TRBD2	CAITSGGVTGELFF	TGTGCCATCACCTCGGGGGGTGTTACCGGGGAGCTGTTTTTT
TRBJ2-5	NA	TRBV5-1	NA	CASSLDETQYF	TGCGCCAGCAGCTTGGATGAGACCCAGTACTTC
TRBJ1-2	NA	TRBV5-1	TRBD1	CASSLGQARIGYGYTF	TGCGCCAGCAGCTTAGGACAGGCTAGGATTGGTTATGGCTACACCTTC
TRBJ2-3	NA	TRBV9	TRBD2	CASSPSPPGLAVISTDTQYF	TGTGCCAGCAGCCCCTCCCCCCCGGGACTAGCGGTAATTAGCACAGATACGCAGTATTTT
TRBJ2-2	NA	TRBV5-1	TRBD2	CASSLVLGTSGSVTGELFF	TGCGCCAGCAGCTTGGTACTTGGGACTAGCGGGAGCGTCACCGGGGAGCTGTTTTTT
TRBJ2-2	NA	TRBV28	NA	CASSLGGNTGELFF	TGTGCCAGCAGTTTGGGGGGGAACACCGGGGAGCTGTTTTTT
TRBJ2-5	NA	TRBV7-6	NA	CASSLAQGWFSTQYF	TGTGCCAGCAGCTTAGCGCAGGGTTGGTTTTCGACCCAGTACTTC
TRBJ1-5	NA	TRBV6-5	TRBD1	CATRQGSGGNQPQHF	TGTGCCACAAGACAGGGATCGGGCGGCAATCAGCCCCAGCATTTT
TRBJ1-2	once	TRBV11-3	NA	CASSLGPPTGYTF	TGTGCCAGCAGCTTAGGGCCCCCAACTGGCTACACCTTC
TRBJ2-3	once	TRBV6-1	NA	CASSGDSGNLGTDTQYF	TGTGCCAGCAGTGGGGACTCTGGAAACCTCGGCACAGATACGCAGTATTTT
TRBJ1-3	NA	TRBV10-1	NA	CASSETGPGNTIYF	TGCGCCAGCAGTGAAACAGGGCCTGGAAACACCATATATTTT
TRBJ2-5	NA	TRBV25-1	NA	CASSDGKIQETQYF	TGTGCCAGCAGTGATGGGAAAATCCAAGAGACCCAGTACTTC
TRBJ1-2	NA	TRBV7-6	NA	CASSFRDGGSDGYTF	TGTGCCAGCAGTTTTAGAGACGGCGGCTCGGATGGCTACACCTTC
TRBJ2-6	NA	TRBV19	NA	CASRGNAGSGANVLTF	TGTGCCAGTAGGGGCAATGCGGGCTCTGGGGCCAACGTCCTGACTTTC
TRBJ2-7	NA	TRBV19	NA	CASSMQGGAYEQYF	TGTGCCAGTAGTATGCAGGGGGGGGCCTACGAGCAGTACTTC
TRBJ1-2	NA	TRBV15	NA	CATSRQGNFENGYTF	TGTGCCACCAGCAGGCAGGGAAATTTTGAAAATGGCTACACCTTC
TRBJ2-1	NA	TRBV4-1	TRBD2	CASSLRWVAGVLEQFF	TGCGCCAGCAGCCTCCGATGGGTAGCGGGAGTTCTTGAGCAGTTCTTC
TRBJ2-1	NA	TRBV5-1	NA	CASSRDNEQFF	TGCGCCAGCAGCAGGGACAATGAGCAGTTCTTC
TRBJ2-3	NA	TRBV5-1	NA	CASSLSVGGATDTQYF	TGCGCCAGCAGCTTGTCCGTAGGAGGGGCCACAGATACGCAGTATTTT
TRBJ2-3	NA	TRBV11-3	TRBD1	CASSHGQGEVTDTQYF	TGTGCCAGCAGCCACGGACAGGGCGAAGTCACAGATACGCAGTATTTT
TRBJ1-2	NA	TRBV6-5	TRBD1	CASSRTGPNYGYTF	TGTGCCAGCAGTAGGACAGGGCCGAACTATGGCTACACCTTC
TRBJ1-3	NA	TRBV18	TRBD1	CASSRAPFGTGENTIYF	TGTGCCAGCTCACGAGCTCCATTCGGGACAGGGGAAAACACCATATATTTT
TRBJ1-3	NA	TRBV10-3	NA	CAISELRSVPAYSGNTIYF	TGTGCCATCAGTGAGTTACGTTCTGTCCCGGCGTACTCTGGAAACACCATATATTTT
TRBJ2-1	NA	TRBV18	TRBD1	CASSPTVLGQGYNEQFF	TGTGCCAGCTCACCGACCGTCCTCGGACAGGGATACAATGAGCAGTTCTTC
TRBJ1-1	NA	TRBV5-1	NA	CASSLGSEAFF	TGCGCCAGCAGCTTGGGATCTGAAGCTTTCTTT
TRBJ2-1	NA	TRBV5-4	NA	CASSLVGGFDEQFF	TGTGCCAGCAGCTTGGTTGGGGGGTTCGATGAGCAGTTCTTC
TRBJ1-3	once	TRBV28	TRBD1	CASSTYRGLSGNTIYF	TGTGCCAGCAGTACTTACAGGGGGTTGAGCGGAAACACCATATATTTT
TRBJ2-3	NA	TRBV7-8	NA	CASSLGQIDSTDTQYF	TGTGCCAGCAGCTTAGGGCAGATAGATAGCACAGATACGCAGTATTTT